One and the same sample provided the 20 T cell receptor beta chains below, sequenced in a study of Ad26.COV2.S vaccination and SARS-CoV-2 variants. Specified treatment: around 19 received Ad26.COV2.S at low or high dose, single or two shots; five or six received placebo; per-sample allocation not given. Sampling was done on day 63 after the first vaccine or placebo injection. The protocol was immunoSEQ multiplex PCR, while the TCRdb copy is restricted to in-frame clones and leaves out a portion. The repertoire includes approximately 500,000 clones, 87% of them detected once, and around 13% sits in the top ten. This material consisted of peripheral blood, taken in a trial of Ad26.COV2.S vaccine versus placebo. Receptors were obtained from a person between 18 and 60 years old who received the Ad26.COV2.S COVID-19 vaccine or a placebo.

The gene calls are TRBV30 and TRBJ1-3; 9 nucleotides line up with TRBD1. Looked up from germline, CDR1 is GTSNPN and CDR2 is SVGIG (reference sequence). The CDR3 covers 21 residues. Unmatched junction bases numbered 21, after V lost 3 bases and J lost 0 bases. CDR3 protein: CAWSYAPGQGTQLYSGNTIYF. The CDR3 coding sequence is TGTGCCTGGAGCTACGCCCCCGGACAGGGGACTCAGTTATACTCTGGAAACACCATATATTTT.

The chain combines TRBV24-1 with TRBJ2-3, with a tentative D call TRBD2 (6 bases). Per germline, CDR1 KGHDR and CDR2 SFDVKD. V lost 5 bases, J lost 9 bases, and 14 bases lay in between. The CDR3 contains 13 residues. The CDR3 sequence: CATSVVGAGTQYF. The CDR3 DNA follows: TGTGCCACCAGTGTGGTCGGCGCGGGAACGCAGTATTTT.

The chain couples TRBV28 to TRBJ1-4; a weak D match, TRBD1 (5 bases). Germline CDR1 and CDR2: MDHEN and SYDVKM. V shed 6 bases and J shed 5 bases, with 19 bases lying between them. The CDR3 loop spans 16 amino acids. CDR3 amino acids: CASRPQQGAINEKLFF. The CDR3 DNA follows: TGTGCCAGCAGGCCACAGCAGGGTGCAATAAATGAAAAACTGTTTTTT.

This chain links TRBV19 with TRBJ2-1, with 12 bases that match TRBD1. This CDR3 is built from 19 residues. J gave up 0 bases and V 3 bases, and 9 bases lay outside the gene matches. Germline V gene lookup returns CDR1 LNHDA and CDR2 SQIVND (reference sequence). This CDR3 is CASSIAGTGGVSSYNEQFF. The CDR3 DNA sequence: TGTGCCAGTAGTATCGCCGGGACAGGGGGCGTAAGCTCCTACAATGAGCAGTTCTTC. The full variable domain, rest sourced from reference TRBV19 and TRBJ2-1, is DGGITQSPKYLFRKEGQNVTLSCEQNLNHDAMYWYRQDPGQGLRLIYYSQIVNDFQKGDIAEGYSVSREKKESFPLTVTSAQKNPTAFYLCASSIAGTGGVSSYNEQFFGPGTRLTVL.

The chain links TRBV19 to TRBJ2-2, with a weak D call TRBD2 (6 bases). CDR1 is LNHDA, CDR2 SQIVND, per germline (reference sequence). The CDR3 is 15 residues long. The V end lost 4 bases, the J end lost 0 bases, and 9 bases lay between the germline ends. CDR3 DNA sequence: TGTGCCAGTAGTAACCGCGGGGCGAACACCGGGGAGCTGTTTTTT. Translated: CASSNRGANTGELFF.

CDR3 amino acids: CASSSPNTEAFF. The CDR3 DNA reads TGTGCCAGCAGCTCCCCGAACACTGAAGCTTTCTTT. The genes are TRBV28 and TRBJ1-1; no firm D call. CDR1 and CDR2 from the germline V gene are MDHEN and SYDVKM. V lost 6 bases and J lost 1, with 6 bases in between. This CDR3 is 12 amino acids long.

The chain is built from TRBV28 and TRBJ1-6; 7 nucleotides align to TRBD1. There are 14 residues in the CDR3. V gave up 4 bases and J gave up 9 bases; unmatched junction bases: 6. CDR1 is MDHEN and CDR2 is SYDVKM in the germline V gene. CDR3 loop: CASSWRQGGSPLHF. Here the CDR3 DNA reads TGTGCCAGCAGTTGGAGGCAGGGGGGTTCACCCCTCCACTTT.

The chain recombines TRBV10-3 with TRBJ2-3; D ambiguous. CDR1 ENHRY and CDR2 SYGVKD come from the germline V gene. Trimming took 2 bases from V and 0 from J, leaving 6 bases between them. The CDR3 is 14 amino acids. The CDR3 DNA reads as TGTGCCATCAGTGAGGGTGGGAGCACAGATACGCAGTATTTT. This codes for CAISEGGSTDTQYF.

This chain links TRBV27 with TRBJ2-4; D not resolved. Germline CDR1 is MNHEY and CDR2 is SMNVEV (reference sequence). This CDR3 has 15 residues. Between the trimmed V and J ends, which lost 0 bases and 3 bases, there was a span of 9 bases. In DNA form, the CDR3 reads TGTGCCAGCAGTTTATCTGCCAGGAACAAAAACATTCAGTACTTC. This encodes CASSLSARNKNIQYF.

This chain connects TRBV9 to TRBJ2-1; 9 bases are a match to TRBD2. J was trimmed by 0 bases and V by 4 bases; bases with no gene match: 8. Looked up from germline, CDR1 is SGDLS and CDR2 is YYNGEE. The length of the CDR3 is 17 residues. In DNA, the CDR3 is TGTGCCAGCAGCACCCGACTAGCGGCTAGCTCCTACAATGAGCAGTTCTTC. Its translation: CASSTRLAASSYNEQFF.

The gene calls are TRBV19 and TRBJ2-5; 9 bases fit TRBD1. V lost 8 bases and J lost 0; bases outside the gene matches: 7. The CDR3 is 15 amino acids. Looked up from germline, CDR1 is LNHDA and CDR2 is SQIVND (reference sequence). CDR3 coding DNA: TGTGCCAGTGGTCTCGGGACAGGGAACCAAGAGACCCAGTACTTC. It translates to CASGLGTGNQETQYF.

The chain recombines TRBV5-8 with TRBJ2-2; a weak D match, TRBD1 (6 bases). This CDR3 is built from 13 residues. V lost 0 bases to trimming and J lost 7 bases, with 7 bases between them. Germline lookup yields CDR1 SGHTS and CDR2 YDEGEE. The CDR3 DNA reads TGTGCCAGCAGCTTGGTCAGGGGCGGGGAGCTGTTTTTT. Its translation is CASSLVRGGELFF. Full variable domain (outside the CDR3, taken from reference TRBV5-8 and TRBJ2-2): EAGVTQSPTHLIKTRGQQATLRCSPISGHTSVYWYQQALGLGLQFLLWYDEGEERNRGNFPPRFSGRQFPNYSSELNVNALELEDSALYLCASSLVRGGELFFGEGSRLTVL.

V is TRBV9 and J is TRBJ2-3, with a possible D match to TRBD2 (6 bases). Germline CDR1 SGDLS, CDR2 YYNGEE. This CDR3 is built from 14 residues. V lost 3 bases and J 2 bases, leaving 10 bases between the germline ends. For the CDR3, the DNA is TGTGCCAGCAGCGGACGGGAGCTCACAGATACGCAGTATTTT. This translates into CASSGRELTDTQYF. Filled out from reference TRBV9 and TRBJ2-3, the complete variable domain reads DSGVTQTPKHLITATGQRVTLRCSPRSGDLSVYWYQQSLDQGLQFLIQYYNGEERAKGNILERFSAQQFPDLHSELNLSSLELGDSALYFCASSGRELTDTQYFGPGTRLTVL.

This chain connects TRBV4-3 to TRBJ2-3, with D uncertain. The CDR3 totals 15 residues. V gave up 2 bases and J gave up 2 bases, with 11 bases separating them. In germline, CDR1 is LGHNA, CDR2 YSLEER. CDR3 in DNA: TGCGCCAGCAGCCAAAACTACGGTTTCACAGATACGCAGTATTTT. This encodes CASSQNYGFTDTQYF.

The V gene is TRBV7-8, the J gene TRBJ2-1, with D perhaps TRBD1 or TRBD2 (6 bases each). CDR1 and CDR2 (germline): SGHVS, FQNEAQ. Trimming removed 8 bases from V and 8 bases from J, with 19 bases in between. CDR3 length: 14 amino acids. The CDR3 region is CASEGGLLLHEQFF. DNA of the CDR3: TGTGCCAGCGAGGGGGGTCTACTCTTACATGAGCAGTTCTTC.

The V and J genes are TRBV20-1 and TRBJ1-1; no reliable D call. From germline, CDR1 is DFQATT and CDR2 SNEGSKA (reference sequence). V dropped 7 bases and J dropped 1 base, with 7 bases sitting between them. The length of the CDR3 is 11 residues. CDR3 DNA sequence: TGCAGTGGTTTAGGGAACACTGAAGCTTTCTTT. Translation gives CSGLGNTEAFF.

This chain links TRBV2 with TRBJ2-7; D is uncertain. The CDR3 loop spans 12 amino acids. V lost 6 bases, J lost 2 bases, and 8 bases lay in between. CDR1 SNHLY and CDR2 FYNNEI come from the germline V gene. CDR3 coding DNA: TGTGCCAGCAGACGGACGGCCTACGAGCAGTACTTC. Its protein is CASRRTAYEQYF.

This chain joins TRBV3-1 (or the pseudogene TRBV3-2) and TRBJ1-2, with D perhaps matching TRBD1 (5 bases). Germline V gene data show CDR1 as LGHDT and CDR2 as YNNKEL (reference sequence). The CDR3 extends over 15 amino acids. V lost 4 bases to trimming and J lost 8 bases, with 20 bases between them. The CDR3 here is CASSLGTAIPWGYTF. As DNA, the CDR3 is TGTGCCAGCAGCCTAGGGACTGCCATTCCGTGGGGCTACACCTTC.

Of note for this clone: Other DNA sequences within the sample encode an identical CDR3. This rearrangement joins TRBV7-2 to TRBJ1-2, with TRBD1 identical over 9 bases. The junction had 1 base not matched to a gene; V was cut back by 0 bases and J by 5 bases. The germline V gene has CDR1 SGHTA and CDR2 FQGNSA. This CDR3 is built from 14 residues. CDR3 sequence reads: CASSLAGQGYGYTF. CDR3 coding DNA: TGTGCCAGCAGCTTAGCCGGACAGGGGTATGGCTACACCTTC.

The chain links TRBV9 to TRBJ1-4, with a weak D call TRBD1 (6 bases). The CDR3 consists of 14 residues. CDR1 SGDLS and CDR2 YYNGEE come from the germline V gene. Trimming cost V 3 bases and J 7 bases, with 13 bases left between them. CDR3 protein: CASSADLGAEKLFF. CDR3 nucleotides: TGTGCCAGCAGCGCGGACCTGGGGGCTGAAAAACTGTTTTTT.